Below are 13 T cell receptor beta chains sequenced from a single sample in a study of T cells in Graves' hyperthyroidism and ophthalmopathy. What was amplified from RNA transcripts were TCR beta CDR3 regions. During a first-round RT-PCR of the TCR CDR3, the HTBI primer set was used. Each CDR3 protein gets one entry after TCRdb re-called the multiplex PCR reads with MiXCR. The sample consists of some 360,000 distinct CDR3 sequences, more than 11% of them appearing once. Sequences were obtained from blood. The origin of the receptors is a woman aged 55-75 years with Graves' hyperthyroidism.

This clonotype came up many times. The V call is TRBV18, the J call TRBJ1-1, with D unresolved. The CDR3 runs to 14 residues. V was trimmed by 0 bases and J by 2 bases, leaving 7 bases between them. Germline V gene data show CDR1 as KGHSH and CDR2 as LQKENI. The CDR3 protein is CASSPPLGNTEAFF. The CDR3, as DNA: TGTGCCAGCTCACCACCACTGGGAAACACTGAAGCTTTCTTT.

As for this clonotype: A much larger clone differs by one base, so this may be a read error. The chain uses TRBV10-2 and TRBJ2-5; no definite D call. The CDR3 runs 14 residues. Per germline, CDR1 WSHSY and CDR2 SAAADI. Deletions cut 6 bases from V and 4 bases from J, with 15 bases between. The CDR3 region is CASRLAKAIETQYF. For the CDR3, the DNA is TGCGCCAGCAGGTTAGCCAAAGCGATAGAGACCCAGTACTTC.

This clonotype was seen many times. J is TRBJ2-5 and V is TRBV7-8; perhaps D is TRBD1 or TRBD2 (5 bases each). V shed 4 bases and J shed 4 bases, with 10 bases lying between them. Germline V lookup: CDR1 SGHVS, CDR2 FQNEAQ. The CDR3 spans 13 residues. CDR3 loop: CASSSGTGETQYF. The CDR3 nucleotides read TGTGCCAGCAGCTCTGGGACCGGAGAGACCCAGTACTTC.

Ten or more counts support this clonotype. The chain combines TRBV6-1 with TRBJ2-1; 8 nucleotides agree with TRBD2. V shed 4 bases and J 2 bases; nucleotides not matched to a gene: 4. The germline gives CDR1 MNHNS, CDR2 SASEGT. This CDR3 has 15 amino acids. CDR3 DNA sequence: TGTGCCAGCAGTGGAGAGACTAGCGCCTACAATGAGCAGTTCTTC. As protein: CASSGETSAYNEQFF.

Many counts were recorded for this clonotype. V usage is TRBV5-1 and J usage is TRBJ2-7; 7 nucleotides align to TRBD1. The CDR3 sequence is 14 residues long. The J segment lost 0 bases and the V segment lost 3 bases, leaving 3 bases of the junction unmatched. Germline V gives CDR1 SGHRS, CDR2 YFSETQ. This CDR3 is CASSWRQGSYEQYF. DNA for the CDR3: TGCGCCAGCAGCTGGAGACAGGGCTCCTACGAGCAGTACTTC.

This clonotype has ten or more counts. V gene TRBV5-1 combines with J gene TRBJ2-1, with unresolved D. The CDR3 contains 14 residues. CDR1 and CDR2 (germline): SGHRS, YFSETQ. V was shortened by 4 bases and J by 6 bases, with 14 bases between the two germline ends. The chain's CDR3 is CASSVPAESNEQFF. CDR3 DNA sequence: TGCGCCAGCAGCGTCCCGGCGGAGAGCAATGAGCAGTTCTTC.

This clonotype was observed many times. This chain uses TRBV27 with TRBJ2-7; D possibly uses TRBD1 or TRBD2 (5 bases each). CDR1 and CDR2 (germline): MNHEY, SMNVEV (reference sequence). V lost 6 bases and J 4 bases, leaving 10 bases between the germline ends. This CDR3 is 12 amino acids long. The CDR3 nucleotides are TGTGCCAGCAGAGGGACCTGGTACGAGCAGTACTTC. Protein sequence: CASRGTWYEQYF.

Many counts were recorded for this clonotype. The chain carries TRBV12-3 or TRBV12-4 and TRBJ2-3; no definite D call. The length of the CDR3 is 16 residues. The V and J ends lost 1 base and 5 bases respectively, with 16 bases between them. The CDR3, as DNA: TGTGCCAGCAGTTTAGGTATCTTACTTGGCCAAGATACGCAGTATTTT. Its protein product is CASSLGILLGQDTQYF.

This clonotype was seen a few times. The chain combines TRBV13 with TRBJ2-6, with D perhaps TRBD2 (5 bases). The CDR3 runs 15 residues. Trimming stripped 2 bases from V and 3 bases from J, with 8 bases between. CDR1 PRHDT and CDR2 FYEKMQ come from the germline V gene (reference sequence). The CDR3 here is CASSLFGVGANVLTF. The CDR3 DNA reads TGTGCCAGCAGCTTATTCGGGGTTGGGGCCAACGTCCTGACTTTC.

This clonotype was recorded many times. The CDR3 protein is CASSLGLLSWEQYF. The CDR3 nucleotides are TGTGCCAGCAGCCTGGGACTCCTGTCTTGGGAGCAGTACTTC. The rearrangement joins TRBV12-3 or TRBV12-4 to TRBJ2-7; possibly TRBD2 for D (6 bases). CDR3 length: 14 residues. Trimming took off 6 bases at V and 7 bases at J, with 19 bases between the two ends.

This clonotype has at least ten counts. The chain recombines TRBV20-1 with TRBJ2-3, with no clear D. The V end lost 6 bases, the J end lost 0 bases, and 10 bases lay between the germline ends. This CDR3 has 13 residues. CDR1 is DFQATT, CDR2 SNEGSKA, per germline (reference sequence). Here the CDR3 DNA reads TGCAGTGCAACCTCGAAAAGCACAGATACGCAGTATTTT. This gives the protein CSATSKSTDTQYF.

This clonotype occurred many times. The chain links TRBV24-1 to TRBJ1-2, with D unclear. CDR1 is KGHDR, CDR2 SFDVKD, per germline. Trimming took off 4 bases at V and 6 bases at J, with 11 bases between the two ends. The CDR3 contains 13 residues. The CDR3: CATSDRKTDGYTF. As DNA, the CDR3 is TGTGCCACCAGTGACCGGAAGACGGATGGCTACACCTTC.

Ten or more counts support this clonotype. The chain uses TRBV2 and TRBJ2-1; 7 nucleotides line up with TRBD1. CDR1 and CDR2 from the germline V gene are SNHLY and FYNNEI. The CDR3 contains 13 residues. Trimming at V came to 5 bases and at J to 6 bases, leaving 4 bases not matched to a gene. The CDR3 here is CASSRDSLNEQFF. CDR3 in DNA: TGTGCCAGCAGTCGGGACAGCCTCAATGAGCAGTTCTTC.